This note documents a single TCR beta chain sequence. Its specificity is unknown. TCRdb keeps only in-frame clones here, not all; method: immunoSEQ multiplex PCR. The sample lists fewer than 90,000 clones; more than 85% were seen once. Time point here: newly diagnosed, previously untreated cHL patient sample. Untreated, newly diagnosed classical Hodgkin lymphoma PBMCs were used for comparison. This specimen comes from a study of PD-1 blockade in classical Hodgkin lymphoma. The study, taken as a whole, reports: Although disease activity or prior therapy may be involved, causes of the repertoire differences remain undefined. Newly diagnosed patients were reported to exhibit reduced baseline TCR diversity relative to healthy donors.

The CDR3 runs 15 residues. Trimming took 5 bases from V and 4 from J; bases not matched to a gene: 8. Germline V lookup: CDR1 SGHNT, CDR2 YENEEA. The chain links TRBV11-3 to TRBJ1-5, with 7 bases that match TRBD1. The sample comprised peripheral blood mononuclear cells (PBMCs). The clonotype comes from a human donor with classical Hodgkin lymphoma. The CDR3 here is CASSPQGLANQPQHF. The CDR3 bases are TGTGCCAGCAGCCCACAGGGGTTGGCAAATCAGCCCCAGCATTTT.